The following is a T cell receptor beta chain sequence with its context. There was one heparinised blood draw per donor, averaging approximately 120 mL. Every bit of the isolated RNA underwent reverse transcription, so sequencing read expressed TCRB transcripts. TCRdb keeps only in-frame clones here, not all; method: immunoSEQ multiplex PCR. The repertoire consists of 330,000 or so clones, with roughly a fifth occurring once and the leading ten covering 0.035% to 0.05%. These data come from a study of beta chain features in type 1 diabetes. The sample comprised naive CD4+ T cells from blood. The sequence was obtained from a woman aged 18-30 years in good health.

The CDR3 reads CASSVGLAENEQYF. CDR3 nucleotide sequence: TGTGCCAGCAGCGTAGGCCTAGCCGAAAACGAGCAGTACTTC. The V call is TRBV9, the J call TRBJ2-7; D might be TRBD2 (5 bases). This CDR3 spans 14 amino acids. Trimming left V 0 bases short and J 5 bases short, with 12 bases between. Germline-derived CDR1 and CDR2 are SGDLS and YYNGEE.